This T cell receptor beta chain was observed in a study of OX40 agonist ivuxolimab in advanced cancers. Whole-study context: Enrolled patients in dose escalation had cancers that were hepatocellular carcinoma, melanoma, renal cell or head and neck cancer.

There are 14 residues in the CDR3. Looked up from germline, CDR1 is SGHNT and CDR2 is YENEEA. V lost 0 bases, J lost 4 bases, and 10 bases lay in between. Clones were sequenced by immunoSEQ multiplex PCR, and TCRdb holds only the in-frame ones, with some missing. In the table there are about 78,000 clones, roughly 87% of which are singletons. The sampling schedule covered blood at baseline, cycle 4 day 1, and cycle 7 day 1. The gene calls are TRBV11-3 and TRBJ2-7; maybe TRBD2 (5 bases). The sequenced sample was CD4+ or CD8+ T cells sorted from blood, obtained in a trial of the OX40 agonist ivuxolimab. This receptor was taken from an adult with an advanced solid tumor such as melanoma, head and neck, liver or kidney cancer. In DNA form, the CDR3 reads TGTGCCAGCAGCTTAGACCCGGGGAGATACGAGCAGTACTTC. Its translation: CASSLDPGRYEQYF.